This TCR beta chain came from a study of CD8 T cells in ankylosing spondylitis. Study results and limitations: Characteristic of ankylosing spondylitis blood, it appeared, was a TCR beta motif comprising several highly homologous variants. Significant enrichment of disease-linked clones was reportedly seen in matched ankylosing spondylitis synovial fluid. Several of the motif variants were reported before in synovial fluid and blood from reactive arthritis.

TCRdb called the 5' RACE reads again in MiXCR, with one record for every CDR3 protein. The sample comprises around 490,000 distinct CDR3 sequences, about 5.4% of which are singletons, and roughly 3.5% rests with the top ten. Germline V gene lookup returns CDR1 SQVTM and CDR2 ANQGSEA. The length of the CDR3 is 11 residues. V lost 0 bases and J lost 11, with 10 bases in between. This clonotype was found many times. As yet, its antigen is unknown. Material: blood, either unsorted or a sorted T cell fraction (not recorded which). The sequence was obtained from a male donor with ankylosing spondylitis. The chain combines TRBV29-1 with TRBJ1-1; D gene uncertain. CDR3 residues: CSVEEAARAFF. The CDR3 DNA follows: TGCAGCGTTGAAGAGGCGGCGAGGGCTTTCTTT.